One T cell receptor beta chain is described in this entry. The antigen remains unidentified. At one of its ends the junction is not consistent with the germline gene, which may arise from a read error. Data came from immunoSEQ multiplex PCR; TCRdb stores just in-frame clones and leaves some out. The repertoire holds about 960,000 clones, with around three quarters as singletons. CD4+ cells yielded CD45RA+ naive and CD45RA-negative memory subsets. This CDR3 has 16 residues. The germline V gene encodes CDR1 SSHAT and CDR2 FNYEAQ (reference sequence). The sample comes from a study of shared clonotypes between healthy human individuals. Whole-study results and caveats: Sorted-subset sequencing, rarefaction showed, was incomplete despite large depth. The sharing of 5% to 5.5% of naive CD4 clonotypes was seen across several donors.

The V call is TRBV7-7, the J call TRBJ2-5, with D possibly TRBD1 on 5 matching bases. Sequencing input: memory CD4+ T cells sorted from blood. Subset given: CD45RA-negative fraction. The clonotype was recovered from a man aged 18 to 29 in good health. The CDR3 sequence is CASSLGAWQGQETQYF. The CDR3 coding sequence is TGTGCTAGCAGCTTAGGGGCCTGGCAGGGACAAGAGACCCAGTACTTC.